This T cell receptor (beta chain) was found in a study of blood T cell repertoires in COVID-19. The CDR3 has 12 residues. Trimming cost V 1 base and J 6 bases, with 7 bases left between them. Germline CDR1 SGHTA, CDR2 FQGNSA. TCRdb's table, derived via immunoSEQ multiplex PCR, lists solely in-frame clones and lacks some. The sample lists around 220,000 clones, roughly 80% occurring once. This chain uses TRBV7-2 with TRBJ2-7; a weak D match, TRBD1 (5 bases). The TCR comes from an elderly woman with acute or convalescent COVID-19. Sample: peripheral blood. CDR3 DNA sequence: TGTGCCAGCAGCTTAGATACAGGCGAGCAGTACTTC. Protein sequence: CASSLDTGEQYF.